Listed here are 25 T cell receptor beta chains from one sample, sequenced in a study of control samples from healthy donors and cancer patients. Clones were read by immunoSEQ multiplex PCR, and TCRdb kept only the in-frame ones, dropping some. The sample records some 150,000 clones, 75% to 95% being singletons. Sequenced input: blood. These receptors were collected from a man younger than 45 in good health.

The chain links TRBV10-2 to TRBJ2-7; TRBD2 agrees at 15 bases. V was pared by 10 bases and J by 2 bases, with 9 bases of the junction left unmatched. This CDR3 has 16 residues. Germline-derived CDR1 and CDR2 are WSHSY and SAAADI. The DNA of the CDR3 is TGCGCCACCAGGACTAGCGGGGGGGTAGAACCCTACGAGCAGTACTTC. Protein product: CATRTSGGVEPYEQYF.

The chain carries TRBV11-1 and TRBJ2-3, with a tentative D call TRBD2 (5 bases). The germline V gene encodes CDR1 SGHAT and CDR2 FQDESV (reference sequence). The CDR3 loop spans 12 amino acids. The V gene lost 7 bases and the J gene lost 7 bases, with 12 bases spanning the gap. CDR3 protein: CASKGLANTQYF. The DNA of the CDR3 is TGTGCCAGCAAAGGACTGGCAAATACGCAGTATTTT.

Here the CDR3 DNA reads TGCGCCAGCCTGGCGAATACGCAGTATTTT. It specifies CASLANTQYF. The chain recombines TRBV10-2 with TRBJ2-3; D gene unclear. The CDR3 is made up of 10 amino acids. Germline V gives CDR1 WSHSY, CDR2 SAAADI. V lost 8 bases, J lost 7 bases, and 7 bases lay in between.

The chain carries TRBV2 and TRBJ1-5; 9 bases are shared with TRBD1. CDR3 length equals 16 residues. The V and J ends lost 6 bases and 2 bases, in that order; junction bases with no gene match: 8. Germline lookup yields CDR1 SNHLY and CDR2 FYNNEI. The CDR3: CASSDPGQGGNQPQHF. The CDR3 DNA is TGTGCCAGCAGCGATCCGGGACAGGGCGGCAATCAGCCCCAGCATTTT.

The chain combines TRBV4-2 with TRBJ2-4, with a possible D match to TRBD1 (6 bases). Looked up from germline, CDR1 is LGHNA and CDR2 is YNFKEQ. V was cut by 4 bases and J by 5 bases, with 9 bases left in between. This CDR3 spans 13 amino acids. CDR3 region: CASSPRTENIQYF. The CDR3 DNA reads as TGTGCCAGCAGCCCGCGGACAGAAAACATTCAGTACTTC.

A few counts support this clone. This chain connects TRBV7-2 to TRBJ2-2; D call uncertain. In germline, CDR1 is SGHTA, CDR2 FQGNSA. The CDR3 contains 13 residues. Deletions cut 2 bases from V and 2 bases from J, with 3 bases between. CDR3: CASSLPNTGELFF. DNA of the CDR3: TGTGCCAGCAGCTTACCAAACACCGGGGAGCTGTTTTTT.

This clone was counted many times. The chain joins TRBV9 to TRBJ1-3; no clear D gene. CDR3 length: 15 amino acids. CDR1 is SGDLS and CDR2 is YYNGEE in the germline V gene. V lost 0 bases to trimming and J lost 0 bases, with 7 bases between them. Here the CDR3 reads CASSVETGSGNTIYF. The CDR3 DNA sequence: TGTGCCAGCAGCGTAGAAACGGGCTCTGGAAACACCATATATTTT.

A few counts support this clone. The chain has TRBV27 and TRBJ2-3; D call uncertain. CDR3 length: 13 amino acids. Trimming shortened V by 2 bases and J by 1 base, and 4 bases separated the two germline ends. In germline, CDR1 is MNHEY, CDR2 SMNVEV (reference sequence). CDR3 loop: CASSLEGTDTQYF. For the CDR3, the DNA is TGTGCCAGCAGTTTAGAAGGCACAGATACGCAGTATTTT.

The chain employs TRBV3-1 (or the pseudogene TRBV3-2) and TRBJ1-2; possible D gene TRBD1, 6 bases. Trimming cost V 10 bases and J 2 bases, with 17 bases left between them. In germline, CDR1 is LGHDT, CDR2 YNNKEL (reference sequence). CDR3 length equals 14 residues. The CDR3 DNA reads as TGTGCCACCAACCGGCGGGGGCTCAACTATGGCTACACCTTC. Protein sequence: CATNRRGLNYGYTF.

The V gene is TRBV7-9, the J gene TRBJ1-3; D is ambiguous. This CDR3 comprises 13 residues. Trimming took 5 bases from V and 1 from J, leaving 6 bases between them. Germline CDR1 reads SEHNR; CDR2 reads FQNEAQ (reference sequence). The CDR3: CASSPVSGNTIYF. In nucleotides, the CDR3 is TGTGCCAGCAGCCCAGTATCTGGAAACACCATATATTTT.

The chain has TRBV14 and TRBJ1-2; no clear D gene. Germline V gives CDR1 SGHDN, CDR2 FVKESK. With 0 bases removed from V and 2 bases from J, the gap between germline ends came to 10 bases. This CDR3 comprises 15 residues. The CDR3 loop is CASSQEGQRNYGYTF. DNA for the CDR3: TGTGCCAGCAGCCAAGAAGGCCAGCGCAACTATGGCTACACCTTC. The full variable domain, in which reference TRBV14 and TRBJ1-2 provide the parts outside the CDR3, is EAGVTQFPSHSVIEKGQTVTLRCDPISGHDNLYWYRRVMGKEIKFLLHFVKESKQDESGMPNNRFLAERTGGTYSTLKVQPAELEDSGVYFCASSQEGQRNYGYTFGSGTRLTVV.

This chain connects TRBV21-1 to TRBJ1-2; TRBD1 reflects the table's D call only, with no check against the DNA. TRBV21-1 is a documented pseudogene. The CDR3 length is 17 residues. CDR3 nucleotide sequence: TGTGCCAGCATTAAGGAGGCACAGGGGGTTTGGGGCTATGGCTACACCTTC. It specifies CASIKEAQGVWGYGYTF.

V is TRBV7-2 and J is TRBJ2-3; a possible D gene is TRBD2 (7 bases). Germline V lookup: CDR1 SGHTA, CDR2 FQGNSA. This CDR3 is built from 15 residues. Trimming shortened V by 1 base and J by 6 bases, and 14 bases separated the two germline ends. CDR3 coding DNA: TGTGCCAGCAGCTTAGAGGGGGGGGCCGGGGATACGCAGTATTTT. Its protein is CASSLEGGAGDTQYF.

This chain joins TRBV2 and TRBJ1-3, with D possibly TRBD1 on 6 matching bases. This CDR3 is 16 amino acids long. CDR1 is SNHLY and CDR2 is FYNNEI in the germline V gene. With 2 bases removed from V and 3 bases from J, the gap between germline ends came to 14 bases. The CDR3 here is CASSESVRGIGNTIYF. For the CDR3, the DNA is TGTGCCAGCAGTGAAAGCGTCAGGGGAATTGGAAACACCATATATTTT.

The CDR3 nucleotides read TGCAGCGTTGTAGAACAGGAAGTCTATGGCTACACCTTC. Translation gives CSVVEQEVYGYTF. The V gene is TRBV29-1, the J gene TRBJ1-2, with D perhaps TRBD1 (5 bases). Trimming took off 4 bases at V and 4 bases at J, with 13 bases between the two ends. The CDR3 is 13 amino acids. The germline CDR1 and CDR2 sequences are SQVTM and ANQGSEA.

This chain connects TRBV4-1 to TRBJ2-7; D is perhaps TRBD2 (6 bases). Trimming shortened V by 2 bases and J by 6 bases, and 14 bases separated the two germline ends. CDR1 is MGHRA and CDR2 is YSYEKL in the germline V gene. The CDR3 length is 14 residues. CDR3 coding DNA: TGCGCCAGCAGCCAATCCTCGGGGAGGTCCGAGCAGTACTTC. Translating gives CASSQSSGRSEQYF.

This rearrangement joins TRBV5-1 to TRBJ2-2, with D possibly being TRBD2 (5 bases). The germline V and J ends were trimmed by 0 bases and 4 bases, with 10 bases remaining between them. The CDR3 runs to 15 residues. Germline V CDR1 and CDR2: SGHRS, YFSETQ. The CDR3 nucleotides read TGCGCCAGCAGCTTGGATGGAGGATCCACCGGGGAGCTGTTTTTT. Amino acids: CASSLDGGSTGELFF.

The chain combines TRBV30 with TRBJ1-4; no firm D call. Germline V gene lookup returns CDR1 GTSNPN and CDR2 SVGIG (reference sequence). The CDR3 has 14 amino acids. V was trimmed by 0 bases and J by 8 bases, leaving 13 bases between them. CDR3 amino acids: CAWSVEASSEKLFF. The DNA for the CDR3 is TGTGCCTGGAGTGTGGAGGCCAGTAGCGAAAAACTGTTTTTT.

The chain employs TRBV7-9 and TRBJ2-1, with no clear D. The ends were cut back, 0 bases at V and 9 bases at J, with 6 bases in the middle. The CDR3 extends over 12 amino acids. CDR1 SEHNR and CDR2 FQNEAQ come from the germline V gene (reference sequence). CDR3 bases: TGTGCCAGCAGCTTAGCTTTCAGTGAGCAGTTCTTC. Its translation is CASSLAFSEQFF.

This clone was counted once. This chain links TRBV12-3 or TRBV12-4 with TRBJ2-1, with TRBD2 matching over 8 bases. This CDR3 comprises 13 residues. Trimming at V came to 3 bases and at J to 9 bases, leaving 4 bases not matched to a gene. CDR3 sequence (DNA): TGTGCCAGCAGTTTCGGGGGGGCCGGTGAGCAGTTCTTC. Protein product: CASSFGGAGEQFF.

In DNA form, the CDR3 reads TGCGCCAGCAGCCAAGATCCCCAGGGCGTTAATTCACCCCTCCACTTT. Residues: CASSQDPQGVNSPLHF. The chain combines TRBV4-1 with TRBJ1-6; tentative D call: TRBD1 (5 bases). V was shortened by 0 bases and J by 6 bases, with 12 bases between the two germline ends. Per germline, CDR1 MGHRA and CDR2 YSYEKL. This CDR3 contains 16 residues.

This clone showed up just once. The chain uses TRBV10-2 and TRBJ1-5; D possibly corresponds to TRBD1 (5 bases). Trimming shortened V by 3 bases and J by 6 bases, and 12 bases separated the two germline ends. The CDR3 is made up of 14 amino acids. Germline V lookup: CDR1 WSHSY, CDR2 SAAADI. In DNA form, the CDR3 reads TGCGCCAGCAGTGACAGGCAGGGAAGTCAGCCCCAGCATTTT. This gives the protein CASSDRQGSQPQHF.

V is TRBV30 and J is TRBJ2-6; D might be TRBD1 (6 bases). The CDR3 length is 15 residues. Germline V CDR1 and CDR2: GTSNPN, SVGIG (reference sequence). V dropped 3 bases and J dropped 1 base, with 10 bases sitting between them. CDR3: CAWRKQGSGANVLTF. CDR3 DNA: TGTGCCTGGAGAAAACAGGGATCTGGGGCCAACGTCCTGACTTTC.

The chain combines TRBV7-2 with TRBJ1-1; D is unclear. Trimming removed 5 bases at V and 4 bases at J, with 11 bases between. The length of the CDR3 is 13 residues. CDR1 and CDR2 (germline): SGHTA, FQGNSA. The CDR3 spells CASSRDWGTEAFF. Here the CDR3 DNA reads TGTGCCAGCAGCCGCGACTGGGGCACTGAAGCTTTCTTT.

The chain recombines TRBV11-3 with TRBJ2-7, with D perhaps matching TRBD1 (5 bases). The ends were cut back, 3 bases at V and 2 bases at J, with 14 bases in the middle. Germline V CDR1 and CDR2: SGHNT, YENEEA. The CDR3 has 15 residues. The CDR3 loop is CASSLDITDPYEQYF. CDR3 nucleotides: TGTGCCAGCAGCTTGGACATAACGGACCCCTACGAGCAGTACTTC.